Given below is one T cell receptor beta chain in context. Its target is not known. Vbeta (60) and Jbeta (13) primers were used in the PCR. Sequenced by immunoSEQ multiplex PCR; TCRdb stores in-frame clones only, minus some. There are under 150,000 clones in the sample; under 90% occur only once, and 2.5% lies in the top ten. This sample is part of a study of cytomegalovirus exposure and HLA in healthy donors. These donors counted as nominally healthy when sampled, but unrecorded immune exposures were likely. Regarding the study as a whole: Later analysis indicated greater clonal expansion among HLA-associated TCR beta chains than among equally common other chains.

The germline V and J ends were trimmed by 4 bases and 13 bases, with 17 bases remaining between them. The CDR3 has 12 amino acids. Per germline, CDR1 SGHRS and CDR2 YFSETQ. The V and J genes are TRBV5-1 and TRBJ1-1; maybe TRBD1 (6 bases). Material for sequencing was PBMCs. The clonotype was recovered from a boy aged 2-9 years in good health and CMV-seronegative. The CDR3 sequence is CASSRQAGPNFF. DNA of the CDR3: TGCGCCAGCAGCCGACAGGCGGGCCCGAATTTCTTT.